This entry concerns a single TCR beta chain. Its antigen specificity is not known. Nothing much larger sits one base from this clone, and base qualities are not available. The sample belongs to a study of blood T cell repertoires in COVID-19 (dated by TCRdb to between 2020 and 2021). With regard to the full study: Samples covering the acute and convalescent phases of COVID-19 were provided by collaborators in the United States, Italy and Spain. Where available, HLA class I and class II types were taken from metadata supplied by the sample provider and were not determined by assay-based typing. The sample metadata nearly always contained a de-identified subject ID, COVID-19 status, age in years and sex. Subjects who had been exposed to COVID-19, were actively infected with it, or had recovered from it provided the deeply sampled blood TCRbeta repertoires that made up the dataset. The material from the prospective study consisted of cDNA or gDNA derived from T cells, B-cell-depleted T cells, or PBMCs. The samples were drawn from the first 160 participants of the ongoing ImmuneRACE study and from over a thousand subjects provided by 6 global collaborators. The repertoires were made available in a free public database intended to serve as a resource for research on the immune response to SARS-CoV-2. What the research found in general, with its limitations: The quantity of clinical and demographic metadata differed by source and by participant and was supplied without curation.

TCRbeta CDR3 regions were amplified from genomic DNA using the immunoSEQ Assay, a bias-controlled multiplex PCR. As for the authors' bioinformatics: Within the assay, amplification of reference gene primers was used to estimate how many nucleated cells each sample contained. To quantify the absolute abundance of each unique TCRbeta CDR3 rearrangement, sequence reads were collapsed and filtered. For each sample, productive Simpson clonality was calculated by taking the square root of Simpson's diversity index across productive rearrangements. In TCRdb, the immuneACCESS table is reduced to in-frame sequences with V and J assigned. These tables do not hold every clone; where another copy was compared, an unresolved V gene accounts for under half, and the others remain unexplained. D and trimming come from the DNA, and the V and J calls and clone size come from that table. Counted in this sample were 180,000 or so clones; about 81% of them appeared once. Roughly 9.1% of the sample is held by the ten biggest clonotypes.

Each collaborating institution followed its own protocols to collect whole blood in K2EDTA tubes. For TCRbeta analysis, collaborator samples were shipped as frozen whole blood, as isolated PBMCs, or as DNA extracted from either sample type. The sample was peripheral blood. This clonotype was sampled from a woman between 65 and 79 years old with acute or convalescent COVID-19.

The CDR3 region: CAGDETGAATYSSGETQYF. Read as DNA, the sequence is TGTGCCGGAGACGAGACTGGCGCGGCGACCTACTCATCGGGGGAGACCCAGTACTTC. The rearrangement combines TRBV7-9 with TRBJ2-5; a tentative D match to TRBD2 spans 5 bases. Trimming removed 11 bases from V and 5 bases from J, leaving 36 bases between the germline ends. Via the germline V gene (reference sequence), CDR1 is SEHNR and CDR2 FQNEAQ. Taken from cysteine to phenylalanine, the CDR3 has 19 residues. Kept here is only the CDR3 DNA, which spans 57 bases and is read in frame from base 1.